This entry lists 24 T cell receptor beta chains sequenced from one sample in a study of early T cells in non-severe SARS-CoV-2 infection (dated by TCRdb to about 2021). Library preparation employed 5' RACE. TCRdb records NextSeq 500 as the sequencer. The raw public data were reprocessed by TCRdb itself: fastp quality trimming at Q25, MiXCR clonotype calling, in-frame beta chains only. Rows merge per CDR3 protein into single entries with the most common DNA and genes. The sample table holds some 66,000 distinct CDR3 sequences, of which less than 15% were seen once. The leading ten clones occupy about 8.5% of the sample. Sequenced sample: whole blood. These receptors all come from an adult who was a healthcare worker with PCR-confirmed SARS-CoV-2 infection or an uninfected control (not recorded which).

This clonotype came up a few times. CDR3 in DNA: TGTGCCAGCAGAGGGAACAGGGGACAAGAGACCCAGTACTTC. Residues: CASRGNRGQETQYF. The V gene is TRBV28, the J gene TRBJ2-5, with 7 bases identical to TRBD1. The junction had 6 bases not matched to a gene; V was cut back by 6 bases and J by 2 bases. The CDR3 spans 14 residues. From germline, CDR1 is MDHEN and CDR2 SYDVKM.

V usage is TRBV29-1 and J usage is TRBJ2-1; TRBD2 matches 9 bases. Germline V gives CDR1 SQVTM, CDR2 ANQGSEA. The junction had 8 bases not matched to a gene; V was cut back by 5 bases and J by 6 bases. This CDR3 comprises 14 residues. CDR3 amino acids: CSVLPGLASNEQFF. CDR3 nucleotide sequence: TGCAGCGTTCTACCGGGACTAGCATCCAATGAGCAGTTCTTC.

Ten or more counts support this clonotype. This chain connects TRBV2 to TRBJ1-1; no reliable D call. Germline CDR1 is SNHLY and CDR2 is FYNNEI. V lost 5 bases to trimming and J lost 1 base, with 11 bases between them. This CDR3 is 14 amino acids long. The CDR3 here is CASSLSRGNTEAFF. The DNA of the CDR3 is TGTGCCAGCAGTTTGTCACGGGGGAACACTGAAGCTTTCTTT.

The V and J genes are TRBV20-1 and TRBJ2-7; unclear D gene. The CDR3 length is 11 residues. Germline V gene sequence: CDR1 DFQATT, CDR2 SNEGSKA (reference sequence). Trimming stripped 2 bases from V and 6 bases from J, with 8 bases between. The CDR3 here is CSARSRSEQYF. CDR3 DNA sequence: TGCAGTGCTAGATCGCGGTCCGAGCAGTACTTC.

This clonotype showed up just a few times. This chain joins TRBV7-9 and TRBJ1-6; no definite D call. Trimming shortened V by 5 bases and J by 5 bases, and 10 bases separated the two germline ends. In germline, CDR1 is SEHNR, CDR2 FQNEAQ (reference sequence). The length of the CDR3 is 14 residues. The CDR3 sequence is CASSIGQNNSPLHF. Written as DNA, the CDR3 is TGTGCCAGCAGCATCGGGCAAAATAATTCACCCCTCCACTTT. Looking up the rest from reference TRBV7-9 and TRBJ1-6 gives the full variable domain: DTGVSQNPRHKITKRGQNVTFRCDPISEHNRLYWYRQTLGQGPEFLTYFQNEAQLEKSRLLSDRFSAERPKGSFSTLEIQRTEQGDSAMYLCASSIGQNNSPLHFGNGTRLTVT.

This clonotype was observed a few times. This chain joins TRBV18 and TRBJ1-2; the match to TRBD1 covers 10 bases. J was trimmed by 3 bases and V by 9 bases; bases with no gene match: 7. Germline lookup yields CDR1 KGHSH and CDR2 LQKENI. The CDR3 consists of 14 residues. In DNA form, the CDR3 reads TGTGCCAGTTATTCCGGGACAGGGGACTATGGCTACACCTTC. This sequence encodes CASYSGTGDYGYTF. Together with reference TRBV18 and TRBJ1-2, the CDR3 gives the full variable domain: NAGVMQNPRHLVRRRGQEARLRCSPMKGHSHVYWYRQLPEEGLKFMVYLQKENIIDESGMPKERFSAEFPKEGPSILRIQQVVRGDSAAYFCASYSGTGDYGYTFGSGTRLTVV.

At least ten counts were recorded for this clonotype. The chain employs TRBV4-2 and TRBJ2-2, with no clear D. Per the germline V gene, CDR1 is LGHNA and CDR2 is YNFKEQ. V shed 1 base and J shed 6 bases, with 9 bases lying between them. The CDR3 covers 14 residues. Here the CDR3 reads CASSQVEGSGELFF. The CDR3 bases are TGTGCCAGCAGCCAAGTGGAAGGATCCGGGGAGCTGTTTTTT.

A few counts support this clonotype. V is TRBV24-1 and J is TRBJ2-3; 8 nucleotides align to TRBD2. V lost 5 bases, J lost 15 bases, and 12 bases stayed unmatched. Germline V gene data show CDR1 as KGHDR and CDR2 as SFDVKD. The CDR3 totals 13 residues. CDR3 in DNA: TGTGCCACCAGTGGTAGCGGGGCTCCCACGTGCTATTTT. The encoded protein is CATSGSGAPTCYF.

The CDR3 loop is CASSLESQRGYTF. DNA for the CDR3: TGCGCCAGCAGCTTGGAATCCCAACGTGGCTACACCTTC. The rearrangement uses TRBV5-1 and TRBJ1-2; D not resolved. This CDR3 comprises 13 residues. Trimming left V 0 bases short and J 7 bases short, with 10 bases between. Germline lookup yields CDR1 SGHRS and CDR2 YFSETQ.

The chain links TRBV19 to TRBJ2-2, with TRBD2 matching 11 bases. CDR3 length equals 16 residues. Germline values: CDR1 LNHDA, CDR2 SQIVND (reference sequence). With V trimmed by 7 bases and J by 1 base, 5 bases remained unmatched. The CDR3 spells CASITGTSGNTGELFF. The CDR3 region has the DNA TGTGCCAGTATCACAGGGACTAGCGGGAACACCGGGGAGCTGTTTTTT.

Ten or more counts support this clonotype. The rearrangement uses TRBV3-1 and TRBJ2-2; 7 bases fit TRBD1. This CDR3 contains 15 residues. J gave up 3 bases and V 6 bases, and 7 bases lay outside the gene matches. Germline V gives CDR1 LGHDT, CDR2 YNNKEL (reference sequence). CDR3 amino acids: CASRRQGGHTGELFF. CDR3 in DNA: TGTGCCAGCAGACGACAGGGTGGACACACCGGGGAGCTGTTTTTT.

This chain joins TRBV29-1 and TRBJ2-3, with D perhaps matching TRBD2 (6 bases). The CDR3 runs 14 residues. CDR1 is SQVTM, CDR2 ANQGSEA, per germline. V lost 4 bases, J lost 0 bases, and 11 bases lay in between. The CDR3 loop is CSVAGTASTDTQYF. The CDR3 nucleotides read TGCAGCGTTGCGGGGACTGCTAGCACAGATACGCAGTATTTT.

The chain employs TRBV3-1 and TRBJ1-1; 10 bases are shared with TRBD1. The junction had 2 bases not matched to a gene; V was cut back by 6 bases and J by 4 bases. The CDR3 is 13 residues long. In germline, CDR1 is LGHDT, CDR2 YNNKEL (reference sequence). In nucleotides, the CDR3 is TGTGCCAGCAGGGACAGGGGGGCCACTGAAGCTTTCTTT. As protein: CASRDRGATEAFF.

This clonotype came up a few times. This chain uses TRBV20-1 with TRBJ2-1; 9 bases align to TRBD1. The CDR3 length is 14 residues. Trimming took 5 bases from V and 2 from J; bases not matched to a gene: 4. CDR1 and CDR2 (germline): DFQATT, SNEGSKA (reference sequence). CDR3 sequence (DNA): TGCAGTGCTCAGTGGACAGGGGCCTACAATGAGCAGTTCTTC. As protein: CSAQWTGAYNEQFF.

This clonotype was seen a handful of times. This sequence joins TRBV6-6 and TRBJ1-2, with TRBD1 matching over 8 bases. Germline V lookup: CDR1 MNHNY, CDR2 SVGAGI (reference sequence). V lost 2 bases and J lost 2; bases outside the gene matches: 4. The CDR3 spans 15 residues. In nucleotides, the CDR3 is TGTGCCAGCAGTTACCTGACAGGGGTGAACTATGGCTACACCTTC. This encodes CASSYLTGVNYGYTF.

The chain links TRBV29-1 to TRBJ2-7, with D maybe TRBD1 (5 bases). The germline V gene has CDR1 SQVTM and CDR2 ANQGSEA. Trimming removed 4 bases at V and 2 bases at J, with 9 bases between. This CDR3 has 12 amino acids. The CDR3 DNA reads TGCAGCGTTGCTCTGGGGCCCTACGAGCAGTACTTC. It codes for CSVALGPYEQYF.

This clonotype was seen only a few times. The chain employs TRBV29-1 and TRBJ1-2, with unresolved D. Trimming stripped 2 bases from V and 1 base from J, with 8 bases between. Germline V gene lookup returns CDR1 SQVTM and CDR2 ANQGSEA. The CDR3 runs to 13 residues. The chain's CDR3 is CSVEPSLNYGYTF. The CDR3 nucleotides are TGCAGCGTTGAACCCAGCCTTAACTATGGCTACACCTTC. Full variable domain (outside the CDR3, taken from reference TRBV29-1 and TRBJ1-2): SAVISQKPSRDICQRGTSLTIQCQVDSQVTMMFWYRQQPGQSLTLIATANQGSEATYESGFVIDKFPISRPNLTFSTLTVSNMSPEDSSIYLCSVEPSLNYGYTFGSGTRLTVV.

The table lists this clonotype with many counts. The gene calls are TRBV7-2 and TRBJ2-3, with D perhaps TRBD2 (5 bases). V lost 4 bases to trimming and J lost 1 base, with 15 bases between them. The CDR3 spans 16 residues. Germline V gives CDR1 SGHTA, CDR2 FQGNSA. In nucleotides, the CDR3 is TGTGCCAGCAGCTCTGGACTTATCGTTGGCACAGATACGCAGTATTTT. Its translation is CASSSGLIVGTDTQYF.

This clonotype was seen a handful of times. The V call is TRBV7-2, the J call TRBJ2-7; D is uncertain. Germline V gene data show CDR1 as SGHTA and CDR2 as FQGNSA. This CDR3 contains 14 residues. Deletions cut 1 base from V and 2 bases from J, with 9 bases between. The CDR3, as DNA: TGTGCCAGCAGCTTAGGCGGACCAACCTACGAGCAGTACTTC. Residues: CASSLGGPTYEQYF.

This clonotype was found a few times. The chain carries TRBV18 and TRBJ2-1; 14 nucleotides agree with TRBD2. The CDR3 runs 16 residues. V dropped 5 bases and J dropped 7; count of bases not matched to a gene: 7. Germline-derived CDR1 and CDR2 are KGHSH and LQKENI. The CDR3 nucleotides are TGTGCCAGCTCATCCGGGACTAGCGGGAGAAAGAATGAGCAGTTCTTC. This codes for CASSSGTSGRKNEQFF.

As regards this clonotype: Lacking the conserved final phenylalanine or tryptophan, this CDR3 likely reflects a read error. This chain joins TRBV4-2 and TRBJ1-4, with D maybe TRBD1 (6 bases). Germline V gene sequence: CDR1 LGHNA, CDR2 YNFKEQ. V was clipped by 0 bases and J by 1 base, with 15 bases between them. The CDR3 runs to 18 residues. The CDR3 loop reads CASSQDLYRGQTNEKLFY. CDR3 in DNA: TGTGCCAGCAGCCAAGACTTGTACCGGGGACAAACTAATGAAAAACTGTTTTAT.

This clonotype was recorded many times. The V gene is TRBV19, the J gene TRBJ2-1, with 7 positions matching TRBD1. In germline, CDR1 is LNHDA, CDR2 SQIVND (reference sequence). The V segment lost 5 bases and the J segment 1 base; nucleotides outside the gene matches: 8. The CDR3 is made up of 16 amino acids. The CDR3 here is CASSSKTGASYNEQFF. The DNA for the CDR3 is TGTGCCAGTAGTTCCAAAACAGGGGCTTCCTACAATGAGCAGTTCTTC.

This clonotype was recorded a few times. V and J are TRBV6-1 and TRBJ1-1; 8 bases agree with TRBD1. The germline gives CDR1 MNHNS, CDR2 SASEGT. The V segment lost 5 bases and the J segment 4 bases; nucleotides outside the gene matches: 9. The CDR3 has 15 residues. This CDR3 is CASSLEPTGGTEAFF. The CDR3 coding sequence is TGTGCCAGCAGTCTCGAGCCAACAGGGGGCACTGAAGCTTTCTTT.

The chain recombines TRBV2 with TRBJ2-1; unclear D gene. The CDR3 length is 10 residues. The germline V gene encodes CDR1 SNHLY and CDR2 FYNNEI. Deletions cut 3 bases from V and 10 bases from J, with 4 bases between. CDR3 protein: CASSESEQFF. The DNA for the CDR3 is TGTGCCAGCAGTGAGAGCGAGCAGTTCTTC.